These 8 T cell receptor beta chains came from one sample sequenced in a study of blood T cell repertoires in COVID-19. TCRdb's copy holds only in-frame clones and misses some; the assay was immunoSEQ multiplex PCR. Of under 55,000 clones in the sample, around 80% are singletons; the top ten hold about 25%. Input material: peripheral blood. Receptors were obtained from a man in his 70s with acute or convalescent COVID-19.

This sequence joins TRBV30 and TRBJ1-6; 10 positions match TRBD1. There are 15 residues in the CDR3. With V trimmed by 2 bases and J by 9 bases, 7 bases remained unmatched. Germline V CDR1 and CDR2: GTSNPN, SVGIG (reference sequence). The CDR3 protein is CAWSQTGTGVSPLHF. The CDR3 DNA is TGTGCCTGGAGTCAGACCGGGACAGGGGTTTCACCCCTCCACTTT.

This clone was seen just once. The CDR3 here is CASSFEGGVRETQYF. CDR3 in DNA: TGTGCCAGCAGCTTTGAAGGGGGAGTTCGGGAGACCCAGTACTTC. The chain links TRBV11-1 to TRBJ2-5; D is perhaps TRBD1 (6 bases). Germline lookup yields CDR1 SGHAT and CDR2 FQDESV (reference sequence). Trimming removed 3 bases at V and 5 bases at J, with 16 bases between. CDR3 size: 15 residues.

This clone has just a few counts. This specimen includes other DNA sequences encoding the same CDR3. The chain couples TRBV28 to TRBJ2-5, with D possibly TRBD1 on 5 matching bases. V gave up 10 bases and J gave up 5 bases, with 29 bases separating them. This CDR3 is 17 amino acids long. Per the germline V gene, CDR1 is MDHEN and CDR2 is SYDVKM. The CDR3 nucleotides read TGTGCCATGGGCAAGCAGGGCCCGTTGGCCCGACGGGAGACCCAGTACTTC. It codes for CAMGKQGPLARRETQYF.

This rearrangement joins TRBV11-2 to TRBJ2-2, with TRBD1 matching over 7 bases. There are 14 residues in the CDR3. The germline V gene has CDR1 SGHAT and CDR2 FQNNGV. Trimming cost V 3 bases and J 6 bases; bases outside gene matches: 4. As DNA, the CDR3 is TGTGCCAGCAGCTTCCAGGGGGTTGCCGGGGAGCTGTTTTTT. It is translated as CASSFQGVAGELFF. Drawing the rest from reference TRBV11-2 and TRBJ2-2, the complete variable domain is EAGVAQSPRYKIIEKRQSVAFWCNPISGHATLYWYQQILGQGPKLLIQFQNNGVVDDSQLPKDRFSAERLKGVDSTLKIQPAKLEDSAVYLCASSFQGVAGELFFGEGSRLTVL.

The rearrangement joins TRBV27 to TRBJ1-6; D possibly corresponds to TRBD1 (5 bases). V lost 3 bases and J 10 bases, leaving 10 bases between the germline ends. The CDR3 contains 13 residues. In germline, CDR1 is MNHEY, CDR2 SMNVEV (reference sequence). CDR3 residues: CASSFRDRSPLHF. In nucleotides, the CDR3 is TGTGCCAGCAGTTTCCGAGACAGATCACCCCTCCACTTT.

V and J are TRBV9 and TRBJ2-3; no reliable D call. V lost 4 bases, J lost 8 bases, and 17 bases lay in between. This CDR3 has 14 residues. The V gene's germline CDR1 is SGDLS and CDR2 YYNGEE. The CDR3 sequence is CASSSFGAESTQYF. The CDR3 region has the DNA TGTGCCAGCAGCTCCTTCGGTGCGGAAAGTACGCAGTATTTT.

J is TRBJ1-1 and V is TRBV6-1; a possible D gene is TRBD1 (5 bases). Germline CDR1 and CDR2: MNHNS and SASEGT. This CDR3 is 14 amino acids long. Trimming removed 3 bases from V and 6 bases from J, with 14 bases in between. The CDR3 region is CASSDNKRGAEAFF. In DNA, the CDR3 is TGTGCCAGCAGTGACAATAAGCGGGGGGCTGAAGCTTTCTTT.

This clone was detected only a few times. The chain has TRBV10-3 and TRBJ2-3; 10 bases map to TRBD2. This CDR3 comprises 18 residues. Germline-derived CDR1 and CDR2 are ENHRY and SYGVKD. V shed 6 bases, J shed 4 bases, and the junction held 16 bases outside the gene matches. The CDR3: CAISASGGADRGPDTQYF. CDR3 DNA: TGTGCCATCAGCGCAAGCGGGGGGGCCGATAGGGGCCCAGATACGCAGTATTTT.